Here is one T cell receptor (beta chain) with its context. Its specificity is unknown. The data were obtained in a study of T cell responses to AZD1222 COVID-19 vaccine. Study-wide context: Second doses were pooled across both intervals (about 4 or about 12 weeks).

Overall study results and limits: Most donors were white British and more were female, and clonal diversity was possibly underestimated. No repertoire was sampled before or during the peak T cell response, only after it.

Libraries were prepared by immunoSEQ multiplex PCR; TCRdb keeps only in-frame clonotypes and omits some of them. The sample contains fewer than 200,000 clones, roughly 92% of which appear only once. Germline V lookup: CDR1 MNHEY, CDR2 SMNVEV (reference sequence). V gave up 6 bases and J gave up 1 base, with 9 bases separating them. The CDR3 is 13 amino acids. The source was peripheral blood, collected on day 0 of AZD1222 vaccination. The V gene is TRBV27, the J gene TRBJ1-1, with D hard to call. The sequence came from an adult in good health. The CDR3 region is CASSWAENTEAFF. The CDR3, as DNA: TGTGCCAGCAGCTGGGCAGAGAACACTGAAGCTTTCTTT.